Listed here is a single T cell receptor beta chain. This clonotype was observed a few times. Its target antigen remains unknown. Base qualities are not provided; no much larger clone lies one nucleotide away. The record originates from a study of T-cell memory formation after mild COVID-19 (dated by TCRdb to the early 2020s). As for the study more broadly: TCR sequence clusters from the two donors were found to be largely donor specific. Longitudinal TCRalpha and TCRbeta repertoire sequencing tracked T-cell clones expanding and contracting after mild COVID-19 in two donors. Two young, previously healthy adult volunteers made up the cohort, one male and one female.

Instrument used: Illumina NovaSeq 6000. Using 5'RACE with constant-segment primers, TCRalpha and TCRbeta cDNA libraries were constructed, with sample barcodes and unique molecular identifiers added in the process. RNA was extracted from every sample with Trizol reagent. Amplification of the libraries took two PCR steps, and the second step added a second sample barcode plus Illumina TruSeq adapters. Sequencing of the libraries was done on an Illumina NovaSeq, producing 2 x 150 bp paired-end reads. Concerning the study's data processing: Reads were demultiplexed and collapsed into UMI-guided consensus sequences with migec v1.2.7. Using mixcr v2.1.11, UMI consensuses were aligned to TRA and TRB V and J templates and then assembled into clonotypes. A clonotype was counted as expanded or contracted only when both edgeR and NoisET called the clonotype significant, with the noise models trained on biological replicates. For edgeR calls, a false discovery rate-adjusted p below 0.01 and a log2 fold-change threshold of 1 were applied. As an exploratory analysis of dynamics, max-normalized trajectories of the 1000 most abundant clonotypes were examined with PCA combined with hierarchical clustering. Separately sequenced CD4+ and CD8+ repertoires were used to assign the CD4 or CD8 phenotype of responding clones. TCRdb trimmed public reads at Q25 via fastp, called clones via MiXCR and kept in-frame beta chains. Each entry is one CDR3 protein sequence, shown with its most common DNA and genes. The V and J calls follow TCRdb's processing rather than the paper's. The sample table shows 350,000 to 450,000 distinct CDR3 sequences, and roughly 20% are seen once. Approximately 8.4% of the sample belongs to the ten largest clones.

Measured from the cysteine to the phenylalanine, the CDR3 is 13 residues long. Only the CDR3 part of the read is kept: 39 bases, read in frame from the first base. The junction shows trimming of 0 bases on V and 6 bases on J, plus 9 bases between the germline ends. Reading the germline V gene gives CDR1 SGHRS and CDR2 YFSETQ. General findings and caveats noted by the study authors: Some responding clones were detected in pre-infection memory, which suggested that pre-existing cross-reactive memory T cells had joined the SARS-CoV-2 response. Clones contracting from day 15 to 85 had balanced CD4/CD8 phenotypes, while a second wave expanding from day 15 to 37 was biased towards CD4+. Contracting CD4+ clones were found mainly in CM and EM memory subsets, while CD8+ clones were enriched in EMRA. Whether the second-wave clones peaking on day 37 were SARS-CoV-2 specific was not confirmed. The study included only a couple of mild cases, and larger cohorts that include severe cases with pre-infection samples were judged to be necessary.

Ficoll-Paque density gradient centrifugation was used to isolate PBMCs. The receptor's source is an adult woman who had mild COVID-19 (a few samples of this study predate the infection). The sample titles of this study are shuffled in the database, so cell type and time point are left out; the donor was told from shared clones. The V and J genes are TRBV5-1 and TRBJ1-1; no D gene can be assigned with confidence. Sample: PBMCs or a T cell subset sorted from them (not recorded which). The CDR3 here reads CASSLDRGAEAFF. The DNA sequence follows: TGCGCCAGCAGCTTGGACCGAGGAGCTGAAGCTTTCTTT.